This TCR beta chain was recorded in a study of OX40 agonist ivuxolimab in advanced cancers. Looking at the study overall: A mean age of around 63 years, range 23 to 79, was recorded, and 70% to 85% were male. General study points: CD4+ and CD8+ blood T cells expanded clonally by week 6 at 0.1 to 3.0 mg/kg. Researchers report that CD8+ T cells had, on average, more expanded clones than CD4+. Partial responders dosed at 0.1-3.0 mg/kg displayed clonal expansion ranking among the lowest.

Trimming shortened V by 0 bases and J by 0 bases, and 16 bases separated the two germline ends. This CDR3 is built from 17 residues. The V gene's germline CDR1 is GTSNPN and CDR2 SVGIG (reference sequence). Assay: immunoSEQ multiplex PCR; the TCRdb copy retains only in-frame clones and omits some. The repertoire holds roughly 89,000 clones, roughly 90% seen once, with under 0.35% in the top ten. As to this clone: Its antigen is not known.

The rearrangement joins TRBV30 to TRBJ2-3; no clear D gene. Here the sequenced sample was CD4+ or CD8+ T cells sorted from blood, taken in a trial of the OX40 agonist ivuxolimab. The origin of this receptor is an adult with an advanced solid tumor such as melanoma, head and neck, liver or kidney cancer. The CDR3 is CAWSVFGPPESTDTQYF. CDR3 DNA: TGTGCCTGGAGTGTATTTGGCCCGCCTGAAAGCACAGATACGCAGTATTTT.